The 21 T cell receptor beta chains reported below all come from one sample, sequenced in a study of OX40 agonist ivuxolimab in advanced cancers. Clones were sequenced by immunoSEQ multiplex PCR, and TCRdb holds only the in-frame ones, with some missing. This sample yields around 81,000 clones, of which 88% are seen a single time; around 0.95% belongs to the top ten. The sample consisted of CD4+ or CD8+ T cells sorted from blood, taken in a trial of the OX40 agonist ivuxolimab. The receptors originated from an adult with an advanced solid tumor such as melanoma, head and neck, liver or kidney cancer.

The chain joins TRBV11-2 to TRBJ2-1; maybe TRBD1 (5 bases). The CDR3 loop spans 17 amino acids. Germline CDR1 and CDR2: SGHAT and FQNNGV. V lost 5 bases to trimming and J lost 2 bases, with 19 bases between them. The CDR3 DNA reads TGTGCCAGCAGCCCCACCGTAGGGGTCCCACCCTACAATGAGCAGTTCTTC. Amino acid sequence: CASSPTVGVPPYNEQFF.

The rearrangement links TRBV28 to TRBJ1-3, with a possible D match to TRBD1 (6 bases). With 4 bases removed from V and 2 bases from J, the gap between germline ends came to 9 bases. CDR1 is MDHEN and CDR2 is SYDVKM in the germline V gene. This CDR3 is 14 amino acids long. Here the CDR3 DNA reads TGTGCCAGCAGTTCAGGGGCTACTGGAAACACCATATATTTT. The encoded protein is CASSSGATGNTIYF.

By share, this clone ranks as medium-sized. V and J are TRBV5-4 and TRBJ1-1; no clear D gene. The germline V gene has CDR1 SGHNT and CDR2 YYREEE (reference sequence). Trimming took off 2 bases at V and 11 bases at J, with 13 bases between the two ends. The CDR3 loop spans 12 amino acids. CDR3: CASSFQVGKAFF. The CDR3 DNA sequence: TGTGCCAGCAGCTTCCAGGTGGGGAAGGCTTTCTTT.

This chain uses TRBV28 with TRBJ1-2, with D perhaps matching TRBD1 (5 bases). CDR3 length: 13 residues. CDR1 is MDHEN and CDR2 is SYDVKM in the germline V gene. V dropped 5 bases and J dropped 2 bases, with 9 bases sitting between them. Here the CDR3 DNA reads TGTGCCAGCAGTACACAGGAGAACTATGGCTACACCTTC. This codes for CASSTQENYGYTF.

The rearrangement uses TRBV15 and TRBJ2-3, with 7 positions matching TRBD1. The CDR3 is made up of 13 amino acids. The V gene's germline CDR1 is LNHNV and CDR2 YYDKDF (reference sequence). The J segment lost 4 bases and the V segment lost 6 bases, leaving 4 bases of the junction unmatched. CDR3 nucleotides: TGTGCCACCAGGTACAGGGGTGCAGATACGCAGTATTTT. Translation gives CATRYRGADTQYF.

The chain combines TRBV6-5 with TRBJ1-1; D might be TRBD1 (5 bases). V lost 8 bases, J lost 2 bases, and 15 bases lay in between. The germline CDR1 and CDR2 sequences are MNHEY and SVGAGI. The CDR3 has 14 amino acids. This CDR3 is CASAIGDANTEAFF. For the CDR3, the DNA is TGTGCCAGCGCCATCGGGGACGCTAACACTGAAGCTTTCTTT.

The chain combines TRBV4-1 with TRBJ2-4; D perhaps matches TRBD1 (5 bases). CDR1 and CDR2 from the germline V gene are MGHRA and YSYEKL. V lost 1 base and J lost 1, with 11 bases in between. The CDR3 loop spans 16 amino acids. CDR3 nucleotide sequence: TGCGCCAGCAGCCAAGGTAACTCAGGGGCCAAAAACATTCAGTACTTC. Protein product: CASSQGNSGAKNIQYF.

This chain connects TRBV29-1 to TRBJ2-3; D is possibly TRBD1 (6 bases). Germline CDR1 reads SQVTM; CDR2 reads ANQGSEA. Trimming cost V 5 bases and J 2 bases, with 11 bases left between them. CDR3 length: 13 amino acids. The CDR3 loop reads CSVHTGSTDTQYF. The DNA of the CDR3 is TGCAGCGTTCATACAGGGTCCACAGATACGCAGTATTTT.

With regard to this clone: Other DNA sequences within the sample encode an identical CDR3. The chain couples TRBV7-9 to TRBJ2-5; no clear D. The CDR3 runs 14 residues. Germline V gene data show CDR1 as SEHNR and CDR2 as FQNEAQ (reference sequence). The V end was cut by 5 bases, the J end by 4 bases, with 14 bases between. Here the CDR3 DNA reads TGTGCCAGCAGCCTTAGTGTGGGCGGAGAGACCCAGTACTTC. Protein product: CASSLSVGGETQYF.

On this clone: At one end, the junction sequence differs from germline, possibly due to a read error. The rearrangement links TRBV7-9 to TRBJ2-7, with TRBD2 identical over 7 bases. The CDR3 runs 12 residues. Germline V gene lookup returns CDR1 SEHNR and CDR2 FQNEAQ (reference sequence). The CDR3 DNA reads as TGTGCCAGCAGCTTCCAAACGACTGGGGGGGTCTTC. Protein: CASSFQTTGGVF.

The V gene is TRBV7-7, the J gene TRBJ2-7, with 10 bases matching TRBD2. The germline V gene has CDR1 SSHAT and CDR2 FNYEAQ (reference sequence). This CDR3 has 14 residues. J lost 4 bases, V lost 4 bases, and 4 bases had no gene match. CDR3: CASSYRTSGYEQYF. In nucleotides, the CDR3 is TGTGCCAGCAGCTATCGGACTAGCGGTTACGAGCAGTACTTC.

As concerns this clone: At one end, the junction sequence differs from germline, possibly due to a read error. This chain joins TRBV30 and TRBJ2-7; 10 nucleotides match TRBD2. The CDR3 covers 15 residues. CDR1 and CDR2 (germline): GTSNPN, SVGIG (reference sequence). The CDR3 is CVWRPTTSGAYEQYF. CDR3 in DNA: TGTGTCTGGCGCCCCACTACTAGCGGGGCCTACGAGCAGTACTTC.

The J gene is TRBJ2-7, the V gene TRBV7-2, with D unclear. Trimming took off 1 base at V and 5 bases at J, with 12 bases between the two ends. Germline CDR1 reads SGHTA; CDR2 reads FQGNSA. The CDR3 is 14 residues long. CDR3 DNA: TGTGCCAGCAGCTTAGACGGCCACGAGGACGAGCAGTACTTC. This sequence encodes CASSLDGHEDEQYF.

The rearrangement links TRBV4-1 to TRBJ2-5, with TRBD1 identical over 10 bases. The ends lost 0 bases at V and 7 bases at J; junction bases unmatched: 14. Germline CDR1 and CDR2: MGHRA and YSYEKL. The CDR3 loop spans 18 amino acids. Written as DNA, the CDR3 is TGCGCCAGCAGCCAAGATCCCCATCCGGGACAGGGGATGTGGACCCAGTACTTC. Its translation: CASSQDPHPGQGMWTQYF.

This sequence joins TRBV19 and TRBJ2-3; 8 positions match TRBD2. The V and J ends lost 5 bases and 1 base, in that order; junction bases with no gene match: 5. Per germline, CDR1 LNHDA and CDR2 SQIVND (reference sequence). This CDR3 is 15 amino acids long. DNA for the CDR3: TGTGCCAGTAGTGGAGCGGGAGTTGGCACAGATACGCAGTATTTT. This gives the protein CASSGAGVGTDTQYF.

The rearrangement links TRBV18 to TRBJ2-7; 12 bases are a match to TRBD1. The germline CDR1 and CDR2 sequences are KGHSH and LQKENI. V was pared by 5 bases and J by 6 bases, with 2 bases of the junction left unmatched. The CDR3 consists of 13 residues. The CDR3 nucleotides read TGTGCCAGCTCAGGGACAGGGGGCGTCGAGCAGTACTTC. Protein sequence: CASSGTGGVEQYF. Based on the CDR3 plus reference TRBV18 and TRBJ2-7, the full variable domain is NAGVMQNPRHLVRRRGQEARLRCSPMKGHSHVYWYRQLPEEGLKFMVYLQKENIIDESGMPKERFSAEFPKEGPSILRIQQVVRGDSAAYFCASSGTGGVEQYFGPGTRLTVT.

The chain employs TRBV29-1 and TRBJ1-2, with 7 bases aligning to TRBD1. The CDR3 totals 12 residues. Germline values: CDR1 SQVTM, CDR2 ANQGSEA. With V trimmed by 4 bases and J by 4 bases, 3 bases remained unmatched. CDR3 nucleotides: TGCAGCGTTGGGGGACAGTCCTATGGCTACACCTTC. Encoded protein: CSVGGQSYGYTF. Looking up the rest from reference TRBV29-1 and TRBJ1-2 gives the full variable domain: SAVISQKPSRDICQRGTSLTIQCQVDSQVTMMFWYRQQPGQSLTLIATANQGSEATYESGFVIDKFPISRPNLTFSTLTVSNMSPEDSSIYLCSVGGQSYGYTFGSGTRLTVV.

J is TRBJ2-5 and V is TRBV23-1; D possibly corresponds to TRBD2 (6 bases). TRBV23-1 is an open reading frame whose function is uncertain. The CDR3 is 14 amino acids. Trimming removed 3 bases from V and 3 bases from J, with 11 bases in between. CDR3 region: CASSHPGGKETQYF. CDR3 sequence (DNA): TGCGCCAGCAGTCATCCCGGAGGGAAAGAGACCCAGTACTTC.

There are a few counts of this clone. This chain links TRBV7-2 with TRBJ1-1; 9 bases fit TRBD1. Unmatched junction bases numbered 8, after V lost 5 bases and J lost 1 base. CDR1 and CDR2 (germline): SGHTA, FQGNSA. This CDR3 comprises 16 residues. This chain's CDR3 is CASSIGQGTRNTEAFF. CDR3 in DNA: TGTGCCAGCAGCATCGGACAGGGGACGAGGAACACTGAAGCTTTCTTT.

The V gene is TRBV28, the J gene TRBJ1-4, with D possibly matching TRBD1 (6 bases). Trimming took 7 bases from V and 8 from J, leaving 20 bases between them. Looked up from germline, CDR1 is MDHEN and CDR2 is SYDVKM. The length of the CDR3 is 15 residues. The CDR3 coding sequence is TGTGCCAGCACACGGGGGGCGTTATTAAAGGAAAAACTGTTTTTT. Translation gives CASTRGALLKEKLFF.

V usage is TRBV27 and J usage is TRBJ1-2; D is undetermined. Germline V lookup: CDR1 MNHEY, CDR2 SMNVEV (reference sequence). The CDR3 extends over 15 amino acids. The V end lost 4 bases, the J end lost 1 base, and 13 bases lay between the germline ends. CDR3 in amino acids: CASSSPRQNNYGYTF. The DNA of the CDR3 is TGTGCCAGCAGTTCCCCCCGTCAGAATAACTATGGCTACACCTTC.